This T cell receptor (beta chain) comes out of a study of cytomegalovirus exposure and HLA in healthy donors. Study-level findings and limits: In presence/absence analyses, roughly uniform sequencing depth across donors was assumed. Researchers reported that a few CMV-associated chains were confirmed in vitro as CMV antigen-specific.

With 60 Vbeta and 13 Jbeta primers, the PCR was carried out. Assay: immunoSEQ multiplex PCR; the TCRdb copy retains only in-frame clones and omits some. The sample lists around 100,000 clones, about three fifths occurring once. Regarding this clone: Its antigen is unidentified.

Source material: PBMCs. This TCR came from a young man in good health and CMV-seronegative.

DNA of the CDR3: TGTGCCAGCAGCTTAGATGCTACTTTACTCACAGATACGCAGTATTTT. Protein product: CASSLDATLLTDTQYF. This chain uses TRBV11-2 with TRBJ2-3; D gene uncertain. Trimming removed 0 bases from V and 2 bases from J, with 12 bases in between. Germline CDR1 reads SGHAT; CDR2 reads FQNNGV. The CDR3 covers 16 residues.